What follows is one TCR beta chain and its context. No antigen is known for it. This record belongs to a study of cytomegalovirus exposure and HLA in healthy donors. The CDR3 consists of 18 residues. With 0 bases removed from V and 0 bases from J, the gap between germline ends came to 17 bases. Looked up from germline, CDR1 is MNHNS and CDR2 is SASEGT. The PCR was carried out with 60 Vbeta primers and 13 Jbeta primers. Methods used by the authors: An analysis performed later counted roughly 80 million unique TCR beta chains (around 10 million of them shared). TCRdb keeps only in-frame clones here, not all; method: immunoSEQ multiplex PCR. V and J calls and clone size are those listed in that table; D and trimming were worked out from the DNA. In the table there are 200,000 to 250,000 clones, more than 70% of which are singletons. General study results and limits: Analysis was performed later, and it showed HLA-associated TCR beta chains to be more clonally expanded than equally common others.

The sample consisted of PBMCs. The chain employs TRBV6-1 and TRBJ1-2, with D maybe TRBD1 (5 bases). This clonotype was sampled from a boy between 10 and 17 years old in good health and CMV-seronegative. In nucleotides, the CDR3 is TGTGCCAGCAGTGAAGCCCTTATTAACAGGCCCCCTAACTATGGCTACACCTTC. Its translation: CASSEALINRPPNYGYTF.